A single sample is the source of the 15 T cell receptor beta chains below, sequenced in a study of vaccination effects on CD4 cells after COVID-19 (dated by TCRdb to between 2021 and 2024). To identify antigen-specific CD4+ T cell clonotypes by their expansion, the ViraFEST assay first stimulated PBMC with viral peptide pools and then applied TCR sequencing. After about 9 days of culture, CD4+ T cells were isolated with the EasySep CD4+ T cell isolation kit. Healthy vaccine recipients had no prior SARS-CoV-2 infection, confirmed by negative nucleocapsid antibodies before and after vaccination. These receptors are not linked to any known antigen. Libraries came from the immunoSEQ multiplex PCR assay. The table was pulled from immuneACCESS by TCRdb, which kept in-frame rearrangements only. Such tables lose some clones; where checked, under half of the loss comes from unresolved V genes, and the rest has no known cause. Recorded for this sample are about 73,000 clones; under 85% of them occurred a single time. Around 2.9% of the sample rests with the top ten.

The specimen comprised CD4+ T cells from PBMCs cultured with HCoV-NL63 spike peptides, sampled before COVID-19 vaccination. In light of the paper, this sample's cell subset or site label describes: HCoV-NL63 spike overlapping peptide pool stimulation. The receptors here all came from a human donor who received a COVID-19 vaccine.

The J gene is TRBJ2-2, the V gene TRBV7-2; TRBD1 agrees at 7 bases. Germline-derived CDR1 and CDR2 are SGHTA and FQGNSA. This CDR3 comprises 15 residues. J lost 5 bases, V lost 1 base, and 4 bases had no gene match. As DNA, the CDR3 is TGTGCCAGCAGCTTAGGACAGGGTCGGACCGGGGAGCTGTTTTTT. It yields the protein CASSLGQGRTGELFF.

The genes are TRBV24-1 and TRBJ2-1; D perhaps matches TRBD2 (5 bases). The germline gives CDR1 KGHDR, CDR2 SFDVKD. This CDR3 is built from 15 residues. V dropped 0 bases and J dropped 6 bases, with 11 bases sitting between them. The CDR3 here is CATSDLGSRGNEQFF. The CDR3, as DNA: TGTGCCACCAGTGATTTGGGGAGTCGAGGCAATGAGCAGTTCTTC.

The J gene is TRBJ1-5, the V gene TRBV5-1; TRBD1 matches 8 bases. In germline, CDR1 is SGHRS, CDR2 YFSETQ. This CDR3 has 15 residues. J was trimmed by 6 bases and V by 2 bases; bases with no gene match: 7. The CDR3 here is CASSFSGQEGQPQHF. CDR3 in DNA: TGCGCCAGCAGCTTTTCGGGACAGGAGGGTCAGCCCCAGCATTTT.

This chain connects TRBV7-2 to TRBJ2-4, with D tentatively TRBD2 (6 bases). Per the germline V gene, CDR1 is SGHTA and CDR2 is FQGNSA. The CDR3 extends over 14 amino acids. The V gene lost 1 base and the J gene lost 6 bases, with 10 bases spanning the gap. CDR3 loop: CASSLVGGVNIQYF. The DNA of the CDR3 is TGTGCCAGCAGCTTAGTTGGCGGGGTAAACATTCAGTACTTC.

This chain connects TRBV6-5 to TRBJ1-3; the D is unclear. Germline CDR1 is MNHEY and CDR2 is SVGAGI. This CDR3 has 15 residues. Trimming removed 6 bases from V and 0 bases from J, with 12 bases in between. The CDR3 nucleotides are TGTGCCAGCAGGTTGGGAGGGAGCTCTGGAAACACCATATATTTT. It codes for CASRLGGSSGNTIYF.

The rearrangement uses TRBV5-1 and TRBJ1-2; no clear D. Germline values: CDR1 SGHRS, CDR2 YFSETQ. Trimming cost V 3 bases and J 0 bases, with 12 bases left between them. CDR3 length: 15 amino acids. The chain's CDR3 is CASSSGSSANYGYTF. The CDR3 nucleotides are TGCGCCAGCAGCTCCGGCAGCTCAGCTAACTATGGCTACACCTTC.

The chain employs TRBV9 and TRBJ2-2; 8 nucleotides match TRBD2. There are 17 residues in the CDR3. Trimming removed 4 bases from V and 7 bases from J; junction bases left unmatched: 15. Germline loops: CDR1 SGDLS, CDR2 YYNGEE. This chain's CDR3 is CASSPGLALWGSGELFF. DNA of the CDR3: TGTGCCAGCAGCCCAGGACTAGCCCTTTGGGGGAGCGGGGAGCTGTTTTTT. The full variable domain, completed using reference TRBV9 and TRBJ2-2, is DSGVTQTPKHLITATGQRVTLRCSPRSGDLSVYWYQQSLDQGLQFLIQYYNGEERAKGNILERFSAQQFPDLHSELNLSSLELGDSALYFCASSPGLALWGSGELFFGEGSRLTVL.

The chain employs TRBV21-1 and TRBJ2-5; the D segment call TRBD1 is taken from the table without a DNA check. TRBV21-1 is termed a pseudogene. The CDR3 consists of 18 residues. CDR3 sequence reads: CASSKGSTTPWFQETQYF. CDR3 DNA: TGTGCCAGCAGCAAAGGCTCGACGACACCCTGGTTTCAAGAGACCCAGTACTTC.

The count of this clone is one. The J gene is TRBJ2-1, the V gene TRBV7-3; 10 positions match TRBD1. Germline trimming cut 0 bases from V and 5 bases from J; bases unmatched to any gene: 4. Germline CDR1 and CDR2: SGHTA and FQGTGA. This CDR3 has 16 residues. CDR3 residues: CASSLTDRGTNNEQFF. The CDR3 coding sequence is TGTGCCAGCAGCTTAACGGACAGGGGGACTAACAATGAGCAGTTCTTC.

In its sample, this clone was seen a few times. Other DNA sequences within the sample encode an identical CDR3. This chain uses TRBV7-2 with TRBJ2-7, with 9 bases lining up with TRBD2. The germline gives CDR1 SGHTA, CDR2 FQGNSA. Losses at the gene ends were 0 bases for V and 2 bases for J; bases not matched to a gene: 2. The CDR3 has 15 residues. The DNA of the CDR3 is TGTGCCAGCAGCTTAGCGGCGGGGGGGCCCTACGAGCAGTACGTC. As protein: CASSLAAGGPYEQYV.

The V and J genes are TRBV27 and TRBJ1-1; 7 bases are a match to TRBD1. Germline V lookup: CDR1 MNHEY, CDR2 SMNVEV (reference sequence). V lost 4 bases and J lost 7; bases outside the gene matches: 12. The CDR3 is 15 amino acids. The CDR3: CASSYTGTAGNEAFF. In nucleotides, the CDR3 is TGTGCCAGCAGTTATACCGGGACAGCCGGAAATGAAGCTTTCTTT.

The CDR3 DNA is TGTGCCAGCAGCTCCACGGTCGGGGGCCCCCAGTACGTC. Translating it yields CASSSTVGGPQYV. This chain links TRBV11-3 with TRBJ2-7; tentatively, D is TRBD1 or TRBD2 (6 bases each). Germline-derived CDR1 and CDR2 are SGHNT and YENEEA. Trimming took off 4 bases at V and 10 bases at J, with 17 bases between the two ends. This CDR3 has 13 residues.

This clone was recorded once. The chain is built from TRBV23-1 and TRBJ2-3; D possibly corresponds to TRBD2 (5 bases). TRBV23-1 is identified as an open reading frame with a role that is uncertain. The CDR3 sequence is 14 residues long. With 0 bases removed from V and 3 bases from J, the gap between germline ends came to 7 bases. CDR3 nucleotide sequence: TGCGCCAGCAGTCAATCGAGGGTGACAGATACGCAGTATTTT. This sequence encodes CASSQSRVTDTQYF.

The rearrangement links TRBV7-3 to TRBJ1-1; 7 bases are shared with TRBD1. The CDR3 loop spans 15 amino acids. J lost 1 base, V lost 4 bases, and 6 bases had no gene match. CDR1 and CDR2 from the germline V gene are SGHTA and FQGTGA. The CDR3 reads CASSSKGQPNTEAFF. The CDR3 nucleotides are TGTGCCAGCAGCTCCAAGGGACAGCCGAACACTGAAGCTTTCTTT.

The chain employs TRBV25-1 and TRBJ2-5; 9 bases fit TRBD1. CDR1 and CDR2 from the germline V gene are MGHDK and SYGVNS. Losses at the gene ends were 8 bases for V and 4 bases for J; bases not matched to a gene: 8. The CDR3 extends over 14 amino acids. Here the CDR3 reads CASWDRVILETQYF. The CDR3 nucleotides are TGTGCCAGCTGGGACAGGGTGATCTTAGAGACCCAGTACTTC. Full variable domain (missing parts from reference TRBV25-1 and TRBJ2-5): EADIYQTPRYLVIGTGKKITLECSQTMGHDKMYWYQQDPGMELHLIHYSYGVNSTEKGDLSSESTVSRIRTEHFPLTLESARPSHTSQYLCASWDRVILETQYFGPGTRLLVL.